The rows below give T cell receptor beta chains drawn from one sample of a study of beta chain features in type 1 diabetes. Sequenced by immunoSEQ multiplex PCR; TCRdb stores in-frame clones only, minus some. The sample records roughly 260,000 clones, 9.5% to 13% being singletons. The material sequenced was naive CD4+ T cells from blood. These receptors all stem from a man under 40 with type 1 diabetes. The CDR3 runs from the conserved cysteine through the conserved F or W. The order of the fields is D gene, clone size, V gene, J gene, CDR3 protein, CDR3 DNA. A D gene is named only where the DNA matches it firmly. Only some rows state a clone size, as once, few, many or a class for expanded clones.

-,few,TRBV29-1,TRBJ1-1,CSVTGATEAFF,TGCAGCGTTACCGGAGCCACTGAAGCTTTCTTT
-,few,TRBV6-5,TRBJ2-7,CASSFNLGAEDEQYF,TGTGCCAGCAGTTTCAACTTGGGGGCAGAGGACGAGCAGTACTTC
-,-,TRBV5-6,TRBJ1-6,CASRGGNSPLHF,TGTGCCAGCAGGGGGGGGAATTCACCCCTCCACTTT
-,few,TRBV15,TRBJ2-1,CATSRGRVTNEQFF,TGTGCCACCAGCAGGGGCAGGGTGACGAATGAGCAGTTCTTC
TRBD1,few,TRBV5-1,TRBJ2-2,CASSTVQGAGTGELFF,TGCGCCAGCAGCACGGTACAGGGGGCAGGTACCGGGGAGCTGTTTTTT
-,few,TRBV7-2,TRBJ2-6,CASSLTYRVSGANVLTF,TGTGCCAGCAGCCTTACCTACAGGGTCTCTGGGGCCAACGTCCTGACTTTC
-,few,TRBV29-1,TRBJ2-1,CSARPRERLFF,TGCAGCGCCCGACCTCGGGAGCGACTGTTCTTC
TRBD2,few,TRBV6-5,TRBJ2-2,CASSPSGVFGGELFF,TGTGCCAGCAGTCCTAGCGGGGTCTTTGGCGGGGAGCTGTTTTTT
-,-,TRBV4-1,TRBJ1-6,CASSPGGSPLHF,TGCGCCAGCAGCCCCGGGGGTTCACCCCTCCACTTT
-,few,TRBV18,TRBJ2-3,CASSPMGEGTDTQYF,TGTGCCAGCTCACCAATGGGGGAGGGCACAGATACGCAGTATTTT
-,-,TRBV5-6,TRBJ2-5,CASSFSLSETQYF,TGTGCCAGCAGTTTTTCCTTATCGGAGACCCAGTACTTC
TRBD1,-,TRBV18,TRBJ2-7,CASSPHGTGVILLSYEQYF,TGTGCCAGCTCACCACACGGGACAGGGGTTATCCTACTTTCCTACGAGCAGTACTTC
-,-,TRBV2,TRBJ1-2,CASSPPGSGYTF,TGTGCCAGCAGTCCCCCCGGGTCGGGCTACACCTTC
TRBD1,few,TRBV28,TRBJ2-7,CATRQGLASYEQYF,TGTGCCACCCGACAGGGGCTGGCGTCCTACGAGCAGTACTTC
-,-,TRBV5-1,TRBJ1-2,CASSVNQGPIPYYTF,TGCGCCAGCAGCGTCAACCAGGGGCCAATCCCCTATTACACCTTC
-,few,TRBV15,TRBJ1-4,CATSRETGPKAEKLFF,TGTGCCACCAGCAGGGAAACAGGACCCAAGGCAGAAAAACTGTTTTTT
-,few,TRBV15,TRBJ2-2,CATSILVGNTGELFF,TGTGCCACCAGCATCCTTGTCGGGAACACCGGGGAGCTGTTTTTT
-,-,TRBV30,TRBJ1-1,CASKDSGNTEAFF,TGTGCCTCTAAGGACAGCGGAAACACTGAAGCTTTCTTT
TRBD1,-,TRBV27,TRBJ1-4,CASSFFDRAGEKLFF,TGTGCCAGCAGTTTCTTCGACAGGGCGGGTGAAAAACTGTTTTTT
-,few,TRBV4-1,TRBJ2-7,CASSQDTQANYEQYF,TGCGCCAGCAGCCAAGATACCCAGGCTAACTACGAGCAGTACTTC
TRBD2,few,TRBV5-6,TRBJ2-7,CASSLRGGHEQYF,TGTGCCAGCAGCTTGCGGGGGGGCCACGAGCAGTACTTC
TRBD2,-,TRBV6-6,TRBJ2-7,CASSIGLAYEQYF,TGTGCCAGCAGCATCGGACTAGCCTACGAGCAGTACTTC
-,few,TRBV5-1,TRBJ2-7,CASSWGAVSSYEQYF,TGCGCCAGCAGCTGGGGCGCAGTTAGCTCCTACGAGCAGTACTTC
-,-,TRBV10-3,TRBJ1-1,CAISEYSYGTEAFF,TGTGCCATCAGTGAGTATTCGTACGGGACTGAAGCTTTCTTT
-,few,TRBV30,TRBJ2-1,CAWRTSGGLEEQFF,TGTGCCTGGAGAACTTCCGGGGGGCTGGAGGAGCAGTTCTTC
TRBD1,-,TRBV7-2,TRBJ1-2,CASSSIRDSYGYTF,TGTGCCAGCAGCTCGATCCGGGACAGCTATGGCTACACCTTC
TRBD1,-,TRBV7-8,TRBJ2-5,CASSRGQGAWETQYF,TGTGCCAGCAGCCGCGGACAGGGGGCATGGGAGACCCAGTACTTC
TRBD2,few,TRBV30,TRBJ2-3,CAWSGRTSIDTQYF,TGTGCCTGGAGTGGTCGGACTAGTATAGATACGCAGTATTTT
-,few,TRBV6-1,TRBJ2-1,CAGPGTYNEQFF,TGTGCCGGCCCTGGCACATATAATGAGCAGTTCTTC
-,-,TRBV28,TRBJ2-4,CASRLQGNIQYF,TGTGCCAGCAGACTACAGGGAAACATTCAGTACTTC
-,few,TRBV10-3,TRBJ2-4,CAISESRNIQYF,TGTGCCATCAGTGAGTCTCGAAACATTCAGTACTTC
TRBD1,few,TRBV29-1,TRBJ1-2,CSVRRGTGYGYTF,TGCAGCGTTCGCAGGGGGACTGGTTATGGCTACACCTTC
TRBD2,-,TRBV4-1,TRBJ2-7,CASSLTLGSGESYEQYF,TGCGCCAGCAGCCTCACCCTCGGGAGCGGGGAATCCTACGAGCAGTACTTC
TRBD2,-,TRBV25-1,TRBJ2-1,CASSTHPGLAGGLQFF,TGTGCCAGCAGTACCCATCCGGGACTAGCGGGGGGTTTGCAGTTCTTC
TRBD2,few,TRBV19,TRBJ2-2,CASSFGGTNTGELFF,TGTGCCAGTAGTTTCGGGGGGACTAACACCGGGGAGCTGTTTTTT
TRBD2,-,TRBV4-1,TRBJ2-1,CASSRTSGGASNEQFF,TGCGCCAGCAGCCGAACTAGCGGGGGGGCCAGTAATGAGCAGTTCTTC
-,few,TRBV18,TRBJ2-4,CASSPPNSYERNIQYF,TGTGCCAGCTCACCACCCAACTCCTATGAGAGGAACATTCAGTACTTC
TRBD2,few,TRBV18,TRBJ2-7,CASSSSTSGGTYEQYF,TGTGCCAGCTCATCTTCGACTAGCGGGGGAACCTACGAGCAGTACTTC
TRBD1,-,TRBV7-9,TRBJ1-4,CASSRTGLNEKLFF,TGTGCCAGCAGCCGGACAGGGCTAAATGAAAAACTGTTTTTT
TRBD2,few,TRBV7-2,TRBJ2-7,CASSLRRGGDYEQYF,TGTGCCAGCAGCTTAAGGCGCGGGGGGGATTACGAGCAGTACTTC
TRBD1,-,TRBV6-6,TRBJ2-5,CASSPGTAQETQYF,TGTGCCAGCAGTCCCGGGACAGCCCAAGAGACCCAGTACTTC
-,-,TRBV7-2,TRBJ2-7,CASSSYGQEGDEQYF,TGTGCCAGCAGCTCCTACGGTCAGGAAGGGGACGAGCAGTACTTC
TRBD1,few,TRBV29-1,TRBJ1-4,CSVNQGAGEKLFF,TGCAGCGTTAACCAGGGGGCTGGAGAAAAACTGTTTTTT
-,-,TRBV5-6,TRBJ1-4,CASSFKGAGEKLFF,TGTGCCAGCAGCTTCAAAGGGGCCGGTGAAAAACTGTTTTTT
TRBD1,few,TRBV25-1,TRBJ1-2,CASRDTGGADGYTF,TGTGCCAGCAGGGATACAGGGGGCGCAGATGGCTACACCTTC
TRBD2,few,TRBV13,TRBJ2-1,CASSLASSGLAGVNEQFF,TGTGCCAGCAGCTTAGCCAGCTCTGGACTAGCGGGGGTCAATGAGCAGTTCTTC